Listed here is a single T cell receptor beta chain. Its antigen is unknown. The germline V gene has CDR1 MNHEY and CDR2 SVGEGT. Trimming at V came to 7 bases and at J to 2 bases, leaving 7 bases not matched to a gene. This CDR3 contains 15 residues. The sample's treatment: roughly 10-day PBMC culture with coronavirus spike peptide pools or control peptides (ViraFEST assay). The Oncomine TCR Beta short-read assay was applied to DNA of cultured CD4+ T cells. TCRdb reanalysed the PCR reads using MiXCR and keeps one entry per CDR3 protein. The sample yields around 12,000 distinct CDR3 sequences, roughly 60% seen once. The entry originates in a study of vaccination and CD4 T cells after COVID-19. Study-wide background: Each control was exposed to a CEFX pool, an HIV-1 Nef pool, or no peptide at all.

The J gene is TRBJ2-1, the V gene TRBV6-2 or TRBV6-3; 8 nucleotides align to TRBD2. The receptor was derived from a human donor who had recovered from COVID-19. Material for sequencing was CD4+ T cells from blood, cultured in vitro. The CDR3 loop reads CASTNAGGPYNEQFF. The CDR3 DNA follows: TGTGCCAGCACTAACGCGGGGGGCCCCTACAATGAGCAGTTCTTC.